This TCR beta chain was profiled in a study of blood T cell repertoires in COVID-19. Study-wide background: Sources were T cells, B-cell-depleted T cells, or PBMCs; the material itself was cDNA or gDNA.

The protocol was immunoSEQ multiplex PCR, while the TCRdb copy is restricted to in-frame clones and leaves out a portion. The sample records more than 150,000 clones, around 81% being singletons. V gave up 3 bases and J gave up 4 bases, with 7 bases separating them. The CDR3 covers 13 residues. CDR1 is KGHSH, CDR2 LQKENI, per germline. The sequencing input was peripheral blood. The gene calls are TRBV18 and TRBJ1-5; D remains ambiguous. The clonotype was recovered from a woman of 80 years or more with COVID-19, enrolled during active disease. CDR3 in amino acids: CASSPEQNQPQHF. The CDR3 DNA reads TGTGCCAGCTCACCTGAACAAAATCAGCCCCAGCATTTT.